The 12 T cell receptor beta chains reported below all come from one sample, sequenced in a study of CD8 T cell repertoires and HIV-1 epitope variants. No antigen has been identified for these receptors. Repertoires were generated with immunoSEQ multiplex PCR, while TCRdb's copy carries only in-frame clones and drops some. In the table there are thousands of clones, approximately 71% of which are singletons. The sample comprised cultured CD8+ T cells derived from PBMCs. All receptors derive from a male donor with HIV.

The CDR3 reads CASSFGVLAGALETQYF. CDR3 nucleotides: TGTGCCAGCAGTTTTGGGGTACTAGCGGGAGCTTTGGAGACCCAGTACTTC. This sequence joins TRBV28 and TRBJ2-5; 11 bases line up with TRBD2. The V gene end was trimmed by 3 bases and the J gene end by 5 bases; junction bases not matched to a gene: 11. CDR1 and CDR2 (germline): MDHEN, SYDVKM. The CDR3 consists of 17 residues.

This clone appeared a few times. The chain carries TRBV4-1 and TRBJ2-3; no clear D. V was clipped by 0 bases and J by 6 bases, with 16 bases between them. Germline V gene sequence: CDR1 MGHRA, CDR2 YSYEKL. The CDR3 loop spans 16 amino acids. The CDR3 loop is CASSQDRPSRADTQYF. The CDR3 coding sequence is TGCGCCAGCAGCCAAGACCGGCCCAGTAGGGCGGATACGCAGTATTTT.

This clone showed up just a few times. This chain uses TRBV2 with TRBJ1-6; unclear D gene. In germline, CDR1 is SNHLY, CDR2 FYNNEI. V dropped 4 bases and J dropped 4 bases, with 11 bases sitting between them. This CDR3 is built from 15 residues. DNA for the CDR3: TGTGCCAGCAGTGGTCGCGTGGGGTATAATTCACCCCTCCACTTT. This translates into CASSGRVGYNSPLHF.

The rearrangement joins TRBV14 to TRBJ1-1; 8 bases match TRBD1. V trimming: 2 bases; J trimming: 6 bases; junction bases outside the gene matches: 5. CDR1 SGHDN and CDR2 FVKESK come from the germline V gene. The CDR3 has 14 amino acids. The CDR3 DNA reads as TGTGCCAGCAGCCAAAGACTACAGGGGGCTGAAGCTTTCTTT. It translates to CASSQRLQGAEAFF.

This clone appeared a single time. V and J are TRBV7-2 and TRBJ2-7; 10 bases align to TRBD2. The germline V gene has CDR1 SGHTA and CDR2 FQGNSA. CDR3 length: 15 amino acids. J was trimmed by 2 bases and V by 5 bases; bases with no gene match: 6. CDR3 nucleotide sequence: TGTGCCAGCAGCCCGGGAACTAGCGGGGCCTACGAGCAGTACTTC. Residues: CASSPGTSGAYEQYF.

V usage is TRBV27 and J usage is TRBJ1-5; D is unresolved. V lost 8 bases to trimming and J lost 3 bases, with 11 bases between them. In germline, CDR1 is MNHEY, CDR2 SMNVEV (reference sequence). The CDR3 runs 13 residues. The chain's CDR3 is CASGLLNNQPQHF. CDR3 DNA sequence: TGTGCCAGCGGACTGCTAAACAATCAGCCCCAGCATTTT.

The chain couples TRBV25-1 to TRBJ1-2; D gene ambiguous. Germline V gene sequence: CDR1 MGHDK, CDR2 SYGVNS. The CDR3 sequence is 14 residues long. V gave up 3 bases and J gave up 3 bases, with 11 bases separating them. Written as DNA, the CDR3 is TGTGCCAGCAGTGATCCGACTGAGGACTATGGCTACACCTTC. Translation: CASSDPTEDYGYTF.

The V call is TRBV13, the J call TRBJ2-7; no clear D gene. This CDR3 is 15 amino acids long. Germline V gene lookup returns CDR1 PRHDT and CDR2 FYEKMQ (reference sequence). Trimming took off 3 bases at V and 5 bases at J, with 17 bases between the two ends. CDR3 amino acids: CASSFSVSLGNEQYF. DNA for the CDR3: TGTGCCAGCAGCTTCTCCGTCTCGCTGGGAAACGAGCAGTACTTC. The full variable domain, its missing parts supplied by reference TRBV13 and TRBJ2-7, is AAGVIQSPRHLIKEKRETATLKCYPIPRHDTVYWYQQGPGQDPQFLISFYEKMQSDKGSIPDRFSAQQFSDYHSELNMSSLELGDSALYFCASSFSVSLGNEQYFGPGTRLTVT.

The chain combines TRBV4-2 with TRBJ2-7; the D gene could be TRBD1 or TRBD2 (6 bases each). Germline CDR1 LGHNA, CDR2 YNFKEQ. The CDR3 extends over 13 amino acids. Trimming pared 5 bases from V and 2 bases from J, leaving 10 bases between. The CDR3 region has the DNA TGTGCCAGCAGCTTGGGGGGCACCTACGAGCAGTACTTC. Translation gives CASSLGGTYEQYF.

The CDR3 DNA is TGCGCCAGCAGCTCCGGGACTAGCGGGAGAGGTCGCGAGCAGTACTTC. This codes for CASSSGTSGRGREQYF. The V call is TRBV5-1, the J call TRBJ2-7; 14 nucleotides line up with TRBD2. The CDR3 extends over 16 amino acids. Germline V gene sequence: CDR1 SGHRS, CDR2 YFSETQ. V lost 3 bases and J lost 6; bases outside the gene matches: 8.

The chain uses TRBV5-4 and TRBJ1-1; D unclear. Germline values: CDR1 SGHNT, CDR2 YYREEE (reference sequence). The CDR3 has 14 amino acids. The ends were cut back, 0 bases at V and 4 bases at J, with 10 bases in the middle. Written as DNA, the CDR3 is TGTGCCAGCAGCTTGGTGGAGGAGGGCACTGAAGCTTTCTTT. Translated, it gives CASSLVEEGTEAFF.

The J gene is TRBJ2-5, the V gene TRBV11-2; D is uncertain. In germline, CDR1 is SGHAT, CDR2 FQNNGV. Trimming removed 0 bases from V and 5 bases from J, with 4 bases in between. There are 12 residues in the CDR3. CDR3 region: CASSLDRETQYF. CDR3 DNA: TGTGCCAGCAGCTTAGACCGGGAGACCCAGTACTTC. Full variable domain (remainder filled in from reference TRBV11-2 and TRBJ2-5): EAGVAQSPRYKIIEKRQSVAFWCNPISGHATLYWYQQILGQGPKLLIQFQNNGVVDDSQLPKDRFSAERLKGVDSTLKIQPAKLEDSAVYLCASSLDRETQYFGPGTRLLVL.